The 29 T cell receptor beta chains below all came from one sample that was sequenced in a study of naive and memory T cell subsets. An equimolar mix of two oligonucleotides served as the beta constant-region primer for TRBC1 and TRBC2. A single record per CDR3 protein comes from TCRdb applying MiXCR to the UMI-ligation and nested PCR reads. Among approximately 82,000 distinct CDR3 sequences listed, 7% were seen once. Sample: central memory CD4+ T cells from blood. The receptor source for this set is a human donor in good health.

This chain joins TRBV7-2 and TRBJ2-7; TRBD2 aligns across 10 bases. The CDR3 loop spans 14 amino acids. Trimming cost V 6 bases and J 5 bases; bases outside gene matches: 7. Per germline, CDR1 SGHTA and CDR2 FQGNSA. The CDR3 sequence is CASRLLAGHDEQYF. The CDR3 DNA is TGTGCCAGCAGGCTACTAGCGGGGCACGACGAGCAGTACTTC.

This clonotype occurred a few times. V is TRBV7-2 and J is TRBJ1-1; D might be TRBD1 (6 bases). Germline V gene sequence: CDR1 SGHTA, CDR2 FQGNSA. The V end was cut by 1 base, the J end by 7 bases, with 19 bases between. The CDR3 loop spans 16 amino acids. The CDR3 sequence: CASSLESPATGGEAFF. In DNA form, the CDR3 reads TGTGCCAGCAGCTTAGAGTCCCCAGCGACAGGTGGTGAAGCTTTCTTT.

The chain has TRBV20-1 and TRBJ1-1; D is unclear. From germline, CDR1 is DFQATT and CDR2 SNEGSKA (reference sequence). There are 12 residues in the CDR3. V was shortened by 5 bases and J by 6 bases, with 13 bases between the two germline ends. For the CDR3, the DNA is TGCAGTGCTGACGCCCCGGTGTCTGAAGCTTTCTTT. This gives the protein CSADAPVSEAFF.

The chain carries TRBV7-2 and TRBJ2-3; TRBD2 agrees at 14 bases. Germline trimming cut 6 bases from V and 3 bases from J; bases unmatched to any gene: 5. This CDR3 is built from 16 residues. Germline V lookup: CDR1 SGHTA, CDR2 FQGNSA. The chain's CDR3 is CASRRTSGRTTDTQYF. The DNA of the CDR3 is TGTGCCAGCAGACGGACTAGCGGGAGGACAACAGATACGCAGTATTTT.

This clonotype was picked up many times. The rearrangement joins TRBV3-1 to TRBJ1-6; D ambiguous. Germline CDR1 is LGHDT and CDR2 is YNNKEL (reference sequence). V was pared by 0 bases and J by 9 bases, with 12 bases between. CDR3 size: 15 residues. The chain's CDR3 is CASSQDDMRISPLHF. The CDR3 DNA sequence: TGTGCCAGCAGCCAAGATGACATGAGAATTTCACCCCTCCACTTT.

This clonotype was counted only a few times. V usage is TRBV7-9 and J usage is TRBJ1-3; D may be TRBD1 (5 bases). From germline, CDR1 is SEHNR and CDR2 FQNEAQ (reference sequence). Trimming took off 8 bases at V and 0 bases at J, with 17 bases between the two ends. The CDR3 consists of 16 residues. The CDR3 loop reads CASGRWGGFSGNTIYF. CDR3 sequence (DNA): TGTGCCAGCGGACGGTGGGGGGGTTTCTCTGGAAACACCATATATTTT.

In this sample, this clonotype turned up a few times. The chain carries TRBV24-1 and TRBJ2-1; 11 bases are shared with TRBD1. Germline V lookup: CDR1 KGHDR, CDR2 SFDVKD. Trimming removed 0 bases from V and 7 bases from J; junction bases left unmatched: 7. This CDR3 region has 17 residues. CDR3 DNA sequence: TGTGCCACCAGTGATTTGACATCCCGGGACAGGGGGAATGAGCAGTTCTTC. As protein: CATSDLTSRDRGNEQFF.

This clonotype was seen at least ten times. The chain uses TRBV5-5 and TRBJ2-7; 11 bases map to TRBD2. The CDR3 totals 15 residues. The germline gives CDR1 SGHKS, CDR2 YYEKEE (reference sequence). The V and J ends lost 3 bases and 5 bases, in that order; junction bases with no gene match: 7. This CDR3 reads CASSYRSGGVDEQYF. CDR3 in DNA: TGTGCCAGCAGCTACCGTAGCGGGGGGGTTGACGAGCAGTACTTC.

This clonotype was recorded at least ten times. The rearrangement joins TRBV3-1 to TRBJ1-2, with D maybe TRBD1 (5 bases). CDR1 is LGHDT and CDR2 is YNNKEL in the germline V gene (reference sequence). With 8 bases removed from V and 8 bases from J, the gap between germline ends came to 24 bases. The CDR3 is made up of 15 amino acids. CDR3 DNA: TGTGCCAGCGGGGGTCCGGCTAGGTCCTCGTGGGGCTACACCTTC. Its protein product is CASGGPARSSWGYTF. Supplemented by reference TRBV3-1 and TRBJ1-2, the full variable domain reads DTAVSQTPKYLVTQMGNDKSIKCEQNLGHDTMYWYKQDSKKFLKIMFSYNNKELIINETVPNRFSPKSPDKAHLNLHINSLELGDSAVYFCASGGPARSSWGYTFGSGTRLTVV.

This clonotype was counted only a few times. The V gene is TRBV24-1, the J gene TRBJ2-3; D is tentatively TRBD1 or TRBD2 (5 bases each). This CDR3 contains 17 residues. The V and J ends lost 1 base and 5 bases respectively, with 18 bases between them. Germline lookup yields CDR1 KGHDR and CDR2 SFDVKD. CDR3: CATSDFGTGSRGDTQYF. In nucleotides, the CDR3 is TGTGCCACCAGTGATTTTGGGACGGGTTCCCGAGGAGATACGCAGTATTTT.

In this sample, this clonotype turned up many times. The chain joins TRBV7-9 to TRBJ2-1; 9 nucleotides line up with TRBD1. CDR1 and CDR2 (germline): SEHNR, FQNEAQ (reference sequence). Unmatched junction bases numbered 4, after V lost 3 bases and J lost 7 bases. The CDR3 length is 14 residues. The CDR3 reads CASSLGQGANEQFF. In DNA form, the CDR3 reads TGTGCCAGCAGCTTGGGACAGGGCGCAAATGAGCAGTTCTTC.

The J gene is TRBJ1-5, the V gene TRBV20-1; D perhaps matches TRBD1 (6 bases). The V end lost 0 bases, the J end lost 1 base, and 10 bases lay between the germline ends. CDR1 is DFQATT and CDR2 is SNEGSKA in the germline V gene (reference sequence). The length of the CDR3 is 15 residues. The CDR3, as DNA: TGCAGTGCTAGAGATAGGGGGGAAAGCAATCAGCCCCAGCATTTT. Translating gives CSARDRGESNQPQHF.

The rearrangement joins TRBV20-1 to TRBJ2-1; TRBD2 matches at 7 bases. Germline loops: CDR1 DFQATT, CDR2 SNEGSKA (reference sequence). The V segment lost 1 base and the J segment 5 bases; nucleotides outside the gene matches: 11. The CDR3 loop spans 16 amino acids. CDR3 in amino acids: CSARALKAGDDNEQFF. DNA for the CDR3: TGCAGTGCTAGAGCCCTCAAGGCGGGAGACGACAATGAGCAGTTCTTC.

This chain joins TRBV7-2 and TRBJ1-1, with a tentative D call TRBD1 (6 bases). Germline V gene sequence: CDR1 SGHTA, CDR2 FQGNSA. CDR3 size: 14 residues. With 4 bases removed from V and 8 bases from J, the gap between germline ends came to 17 bases. CDR3 nucleotide sequence: TGTGCCAGCAGCTCGCCGATCATCCAGGGGGAAGCTTTCTTT. Translated, it gives CASSSPIIQGEAFF.

This clonotype has at least ten counts. The V gene is TRBV3-1, the J gene TRBJ1-2; D not resolved. The germline gives CDR1 LGHDT, CDR2 YNNKEL (reference sequence). This CDR3 spans 14 amino acids. V dropped 3 bases and J dropped 5 bases, with 13 bases sitting between them. The chain's CDR3 is CASSQDKGRYGYTF. For the CDR3, the DNA is TGTGCCAGCAGCCAGGATAAAGGGAGGTATGGCTACACCTTC.

The sample holds many counts of this clonotype. The J gene is TRBJ1-1, the V gene TRBV18; D is unclear. Germline lookup yields CDR1 KGHSH and CDR2 LQKENI. The V end lost 6 bases, the J end lost 1 base, and 12 bases lay between the germline ends. This CDR3 has 14 residues. This chain's CDR3 is CASSLNKGNTEAFF. The CDR3 nucleotides are TGTGCCAGCTCGCTTAATAAAGGGAACACTGAAGCTTTCTTT.

V usage is TRBV2 and J usage is TRBJ1-1; 7 nucleotides align to TRBD1. With V trimmed by 6 bases and J by 3 bases, 4 bases remained unmatched. In germline, CDR1 is SNHLY, CDR2 FYNNEI. The CDR3 covers 13 residues. This chain's CDR3 is CASRGQDYTEAFF. The CDR3 nucleotides are TGTGCCAGCAGAGGACAGGACTACACTGAAGCTTTCTTT.

The chain links TRBV5-1 to TRBJ2-1; TRBD1 matches at 9 bases. Trimming cost V 4 bases and J 4 bases; bases outside gene matches: 6. CDR3 length: 15 amino acids. From germline, CDR1 is SGHRS and CDR2 YFSETQ. In nucleotides, the CDR3 is TGCGCCAGCAGCGAAGGGGACAGGGCGTACAATGAGCAGTTCTTC. Protein: CASSEGDRAYNEQFF. The whole variable domain, remainder taken from reference TRBV5-1 and TRBJ2-1, is KAGVTQTPRYLIKTRGQQVTLSCSPISGHRSVSWYQQTPGQGLQFLFEYFSETQRNKGNFPGRFSGRQFSNSRSEMNVSTLELGDSALYLCASSEGDRAYNEQFFGPGTRLTVL.

This clonotype was detected a few times. This chain connects TRBV11-3 to TRBJ2-7, with D perhaps given as TRBD1 or TRBD2 (9 bases each). CDR1 SGHNT and CDR2 YENEEA come from the germline V gene. This CDR3 contains 18 residues. V was cut by 5 bases and J by 0 bases, with 23 bases left in between. The CDR3 reads CASSPGQGKTSGSYEQYF. CDR3 in DNA: TGTGCCAGCAGCCCTGGACAGGGGAAGACTAGCGGCTCCTACGAGCAGTACTTC.

This clonotype was counted a few times. The rearrangement joins TRBV5-5 to TRBJ1-2; 7 bases agree with TRBD1. V trimming: 1 base; J trimming: 6 bases; junction bases outside the gene matches: 9. Germline values: CDR1 SGHKS, CDR2 YYEKEE (reference sequence). The CDR3 length is 15 residues. Written as DNA, the CDR3 is TGTGCCAGCAGCTTGACAGAGCCCAGGGGGAATGGCTACACCTTC. It encodes CASSLTEPRGNGYTF.

This clonotype was recorded at least ten times. This sequence joins TRBV11-2 and TRBJ1-2; D is uncertain. The CDR3 spans 13 residues. Germline CDR1 is SGHAT and CDR2 is FQNNGV. Trimming removed 2 bases at V and 1 base at J, with 5 bases between. The CDR3 here is CASSLSLNYGYTF. CDR3 DNA sequence: TGTGCCAGCAGCTTAAGCCTTAACTATGGCTACACCTTC. The full variable domain, with the rest looked up from reference TRBV11-2 and TRBJ1-2, is EAGVAQSPRYKIIEKRQSVAFWCNPISGHATLYWYQQILGQGPKLLIQFQNNGVVDDSQLPKDRFSAERLKGVDSTLKIQPAKLEDSAVYLCASSLSLNYGYTFGSGTRLTVV.

This clonotype was seen at least ten times. The rearrangement links TRBV20-1 to TRBJ1-5; D is uncertain. The germline gives CDR1 DFQATT, CDR2 SNEGSKA (reference sequence). V lost 4 bases, J lost 5 bases, and 18 bases lay in between. This CDR3 comprises 15 residues. CDR3 amino acids: CSATPQAGGDQPQHF. The CDR3 coding sequence is TGCAGTGCTACTCCCCAGGCCGGTGGAGATCAGCCCCAGCATTTT.

This clonotype was counted between two and nine times. The rearrangement uses TRBV5-1 and TRBJ2-1; D is perhaps TRBD1 (6 bases). V gave up 4 bases and J gave up 5 bases, with 16 bases separating them. Germline CDR1 reads SGHRS; CDR2 reads YFSETQ. This CDR3 has 15 amino acids. CDR3 in amino acids: CASSKNRDTHNEQFF. In DNA, the CDR3 is TGCGCCAGCAGCAAAAACCGGGACACCCACAATGAGCAGTTCTTC. Based on the CDR3 plus reference TRBV5-1 and TRBJ2-1, the full variable domain is KAGVTQTPRYLIKTRGQQVTLSCSPISGHRSVSWYQQTPGQGLQFLFEYFSETQRNKGNFPGRFSGRQFSNSRSEMNVSTLELGDSALYLCASSKNRDTHNEQFFGPGTRLTVL.

The chain has TRBV18 and TRBJ2-1, with 7 bases lining up with TRBD1. Germline values: CDR1 KGHSH, CDR2 LQKENI. The ends lost 0 bases at V and 9 bases at J; junction bases unmatched: 2. The length of the CDR3 is 13 residues. The CDR3 nucleotides read TGTGCCAGCTCACCACCCCGGGACAGTGAGCAGTTCTTC. Protein: CASSPPRDSEQFF.

The sample holds many counts of this clonotype. This chain links TRBV5-1 with TRBJ2-5; D unclear. V was shortened by 4 bases and J by 3 bases, with 19 bases between the two germline ends. Germline V CDR1 and CDR2: SGHRS, YFSETQ. The CDR3 loop spans 16 amino acids. This CDR3 reads CASSPLSTSGKETQYF. CDR3 DNA: TGCGCCAGCAGCCCCTTATCGACGTCCGGAAAAGAGACCCAGTACTTC.

The chain combines TRBV19 with TRBJ2-2; 7 nucleotides align to TRBD2. This CDR3 spans 14 amino acids. Unmatched junction bases numbered 8, after V lost 6 bases and J lost 7 bases. Looked up from germline, CDR1 is LNHDA and CDR2 is SQIVND (reference sequence). CDR3 nucleotides: TGTGCCAGTAGGTCGGGGAGGGAAAACGGGGAGCTGTTTTTT. The encoded protein is CASRSGRENGELFF. Full variable domain (remainder filled in from reference TRBV19 and TRBJ2-2): DGGITQSPKYLFRKEGQNVTLSCEQNLNHDAMYWYRQDPGQGLRLIYYSQIVNDFQKGDIAEGYSVSREKKESFPLTVTSAQKNPTAFYLCASRSGRENGELFFGEGSRLTVL.

This clonotype was detected ten times or more. The V gene is TRBV19, the J gene TRBJ2-5; 7 nucleotides align to TRBD2. Trimming removed 0 bases from V and 5 bases from J; junction bases left unmatched: 6. Germline-derived CDR1 and CDR2 are LNHDA and SQIVND (reference sequence). The CDR3 is 15 residues long. The CDR3 spells CASSIDGGLTETQYF. DNA of the CDR3: TGTGCCAGTAGTATAGATGGGGGACTAACGGAGACCCAGTACTTC.

The J gene is TRBJ1-5, the V gene TRBV18; D is perhaps TRBD1 (5 bases). Per the germline V gene, CDR1 is KGHSH and CDR2 is LQKENI. The V gene lost 4 bases and the J gene lost 6 bases, with 10 bases spanning the gap. The CDR3 is 13 residues long. The CDR3 loop reads CASSQARAQPQHF. Written as DNA, the CDR3 is TGTGCCAGCTCACAAGCCAGGGCTCAGCCCCAGCATTTT.

This clonotype was detected only a few times. CDR3 in amino acids: CASSRTSGDTDTQYF. CDR3 in DNA: TGCGCCAGCAGCCGGACTAGCGGGGATACAGATACGCAGTATTTT. This sequence joins TRBV4-3 and TRBJ2-3; 12 nucleotides line up with TRBD2. V gave up 4 bases and J gave up 3 bases; unmatched junction bases: 2. Germline V gene data show CDR1 as LGHNA and CDR2 as YSLEER. The CDR3 spans 15 residues.